This T cell receptor (beta chain) is drawn from a study of T cell clones after liver transplantation. Study summary: Pre-transplant mixed lymphocyte reactions yielded third-party-reactive TCRbeta sequences as comparators for graft-donor-reactive sequences.

V was clipped by 0 bases and J by 7 bases, with 10 bases between them. The CDR3 consists of 14 residues. In germline, CDR1 is SGHTA, CDR2 FQGTGA. This clone was detected only a few times. The data were produced by immunoSEQ multiplex PCR, yet TCRdb's version contains in-frame clones alone and is incomplete. Among 53,000 or so clones, 70% to 85% were seen once, and the ten largest hold around 7.8%. This clonotype was obtained from a human donor who received a liver transplant. The V gene is TRBV7-3, the J gene TRBJ2-1; either TRBD1 or TRBD2 may fit D (5 bases each). The sample here was CD4+ T cells from blood, taken before liver transplant. The CDR3 region has the DNA TGTGCCAGCAGCTTAACCCGGGGCAGTAATGAGCAGTTCTTC. Its translation: CASSLTRGSNEQFF.